This T cell receptor beta chain was retrieved from a study of T cells after yellow fever vaccination (dated by TCRdb to the late 2010s). At the level of the whole study: The SMART-Seq v4 Ultra Low Input RNA kit was used to prepare libraries from fractions with low cell numbers. To track T-cell clones before and after primary and booster YFV17D yellow fever vaccination, bulk TCR alpha and beta repertoires were sequenced longitudinally. Two healthy male donors made up the cohort, one aged 18 to 30 years and the other aged 30 to 40 years. Blood was collected at multiple timepoints before and after primary and secondary immunization, and bulk PBMC replicates and cell subsets were isolated. Summary of the overall study and its limitations: The secondary T-cell response was weaker than the primary response but faster, peaking on day 5 instead of day 15. The study included only two donors, which limits how far the findings can be generalized. Computational filtering was needed because FACS-sorted repertoires could contain abundant contaminating clonotypes from the bulk population. A small fraction of clonotypes appeared in both the CD4 and CD8 compartments, likely as a result of convergent recombination. After the booster, most of the clones that had expanded following primary vaccination were detected again (96% of CD4 and 80% to 90% of CD8), which suggests that memory was broadly maintained.

Turning to this clonotype: What this receptor recognizes is not known. No base qualities exist here, and no much larger clone lies one base off it.

V is cut by 6 bases and J by 5 bases, and the space between the germline ends is 11 bases. There are 13 amino acids in the CDR3, from cysteine to phenylalanine inclusive. CDR3 DNA is the only sequence kept; it has 39 bases, read in frame from the first base. The sample's treatment or condition label is to be understood as: live attenuated yellow fever vaccine strain. Two biological replicates of bulk PBMCs were collected at each blood-draw timepoint. A standard Ficoll-Paque protocol was used to isolate PBMCs from peripheral blood. TriZol was used to extract RNA from bulk PBMCs, CD4 and CD8 fractions, and dextramer-positive and dextramer-negative fractions. Sequencing relied on an Illumina NovaSeq 6000. TCR cDNA was synthesized by 5'RACE template switching, through which a universal primer site and unique molecular identifiers were introduced. Priming of cDNA synthesis was performed from both the TCR alpha and TCR beta constant segments. Libraries were amplified in two PCR steps, with sample barcodes and sequencing adapters added in the second step. Sequencing of the libraries was done on either Illumina HiSeq 2500 (2x100 bp) or NovaSeq (2x150 bp). The study's processing was this. Demultiplexing of reads and collapsing into UMI consensus sequences were performed with MIGEC, and V(D)J alignment was carried out with MiXCR. Vaccine-responding clonotypes were identified with edgeR using replicate PBMC samples, with FDR below 0.01 and a log2 fold change above 5 up to day 15 being required. Each bulk clonotype was labeled CD4 or CD8 based on which sequenced repertoire, CD4 or CD8, contained the clonotype at higher abundance. TCRdb's own reprocessing of the public reads used fastp at Q25 and MiXCR and kept productive beta chains. Rows are unified per CDR3 protein, each entry keeping the most common DNA and genes. These V and J calls derive from TCRdb rather than the authors' analysis. The sample profile shows about 330,000 distinct CDR3 sequences; over 3.5% of them were found once. Just under 25% of the sample is taken by the ten largest.

Sequences were derived from PBMCs, sampled 5 days after the yellow fever booster vaccination. The rearranged segments are TRBV12-3 or TRBV12-4 and TRBJ2-1; too little of a D gene remains to name it. This receptor was identified in a man between 18 and 29 years old who received the YFV17D yellow fever vaccine. The DNA sequence is as follows: TGTGCCAGCAGGGAAGGCCGAAACAATGAGCAGTTCTTC. It codes for CASREGRNNEQFF.